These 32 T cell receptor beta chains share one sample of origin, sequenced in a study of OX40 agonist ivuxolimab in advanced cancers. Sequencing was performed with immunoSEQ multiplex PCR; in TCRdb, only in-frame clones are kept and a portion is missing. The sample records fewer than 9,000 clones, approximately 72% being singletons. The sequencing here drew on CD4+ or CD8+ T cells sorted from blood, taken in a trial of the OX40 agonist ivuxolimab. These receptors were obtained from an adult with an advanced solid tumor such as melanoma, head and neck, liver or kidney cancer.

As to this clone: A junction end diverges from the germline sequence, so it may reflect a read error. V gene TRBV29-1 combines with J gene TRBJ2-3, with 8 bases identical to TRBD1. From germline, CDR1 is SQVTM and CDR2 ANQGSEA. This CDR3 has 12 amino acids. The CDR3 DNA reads TGCAGCGATGACAGGGGCACGGATACGCAGTATTTT. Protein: CSDDRGTDTQYF.

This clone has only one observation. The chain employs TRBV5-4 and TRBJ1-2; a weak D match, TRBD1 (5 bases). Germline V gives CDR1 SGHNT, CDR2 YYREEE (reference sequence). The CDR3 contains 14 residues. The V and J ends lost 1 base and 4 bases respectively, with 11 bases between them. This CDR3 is CASSLSGDRYGYTF. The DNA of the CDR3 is TGTGCCAGCAGCTTGAGTGGGGACCGCTATGGCTACACCTTC.

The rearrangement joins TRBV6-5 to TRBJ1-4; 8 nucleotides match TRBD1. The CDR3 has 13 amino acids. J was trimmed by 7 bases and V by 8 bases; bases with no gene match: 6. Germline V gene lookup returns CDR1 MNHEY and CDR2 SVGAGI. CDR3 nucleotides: TGTGCCAGCCAGGACAGGGAGGTTGAAAAACTGTTTTTT. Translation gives CASQDREVEKLFF.

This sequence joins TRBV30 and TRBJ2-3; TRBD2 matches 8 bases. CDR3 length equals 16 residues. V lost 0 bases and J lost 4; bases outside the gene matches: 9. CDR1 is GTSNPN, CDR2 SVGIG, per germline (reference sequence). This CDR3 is CAWSVSPGGGSDTQYF. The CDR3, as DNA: TGTGCCTGGAGTGTATCCCCCGGGGGGGGGTCAGATACGCAGTATTTT.

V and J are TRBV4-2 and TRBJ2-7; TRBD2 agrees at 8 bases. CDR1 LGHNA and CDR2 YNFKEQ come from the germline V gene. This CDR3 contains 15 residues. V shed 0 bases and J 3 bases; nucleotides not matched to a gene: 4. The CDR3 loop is CASSQDGGEDYEQYF. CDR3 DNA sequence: TGTGCCAGCAGCCAAGACGGGGGGGAGGACTACGAGCAGTACTTC.

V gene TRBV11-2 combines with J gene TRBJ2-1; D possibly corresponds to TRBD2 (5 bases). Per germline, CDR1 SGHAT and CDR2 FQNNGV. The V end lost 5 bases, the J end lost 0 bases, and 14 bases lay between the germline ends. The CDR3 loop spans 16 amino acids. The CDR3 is CASSDGLASSYNEQFF. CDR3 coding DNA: TGTGCCAGCAGCGACGGACTTGCCAGCTCCTACAATGAGCAGTTCTTC.

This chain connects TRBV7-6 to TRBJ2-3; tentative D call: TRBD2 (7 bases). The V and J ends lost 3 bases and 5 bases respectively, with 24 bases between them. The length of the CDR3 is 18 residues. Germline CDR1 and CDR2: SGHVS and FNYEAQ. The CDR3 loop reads CASSLSPGGGLQEDTQYF. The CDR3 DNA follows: TGTGCCAGCAGCTTGTCTCCCGGCGGGGGCCTTCAGGAAGATACGCAGTATTTT.

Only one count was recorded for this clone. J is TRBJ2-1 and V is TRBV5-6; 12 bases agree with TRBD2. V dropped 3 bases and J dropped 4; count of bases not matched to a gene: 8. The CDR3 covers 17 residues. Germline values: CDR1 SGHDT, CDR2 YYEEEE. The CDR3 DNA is TGTGCCAGCAGCTCTGCTCTAGCGGGGGGGTCTTACAATGAGCAGTTCTTC. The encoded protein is CASSSALAGGSYNEQFF.

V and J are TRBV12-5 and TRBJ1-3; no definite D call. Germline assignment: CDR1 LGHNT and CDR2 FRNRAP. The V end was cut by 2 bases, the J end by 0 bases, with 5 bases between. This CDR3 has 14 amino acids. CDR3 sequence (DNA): TGTGCTAGTGGTTTGAGTGGCTCTGGAAACACCATATATTTT. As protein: CASGLSGSGNTIYF.

The CDR3 DNA follows: TGTGCTAGTGGTGCGGACAGGGGGCTATACGAGCAGTACTTC. This encodes CASGADRGLYEQYF. The chain has TRBV12-5 and TRBJ2-7, with TRBD1 matching over 11 bases. The CDR3 runs to 14 residues. The V gene's germline CDR1 is LGHNT and CDR2 FRNRAP. V gave up 5 bases and J gave up 4 bases; unmatched junction bases: 4.

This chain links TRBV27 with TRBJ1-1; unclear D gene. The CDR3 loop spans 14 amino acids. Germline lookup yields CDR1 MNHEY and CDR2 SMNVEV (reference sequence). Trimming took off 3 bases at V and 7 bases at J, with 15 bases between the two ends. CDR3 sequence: CASSLGATTGEAFF. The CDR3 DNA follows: TGTGCCAGCAGTTTGGGCGCAACGACCGGTGAAGCTTTCTTT.

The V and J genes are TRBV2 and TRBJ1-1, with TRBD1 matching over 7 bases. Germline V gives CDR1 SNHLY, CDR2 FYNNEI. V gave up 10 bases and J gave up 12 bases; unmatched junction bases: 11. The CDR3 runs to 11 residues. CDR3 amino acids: CAINRGIVTFF. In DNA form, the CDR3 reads TGTGCCATAAACAGGGGAATCGTCACTTTCTTT.

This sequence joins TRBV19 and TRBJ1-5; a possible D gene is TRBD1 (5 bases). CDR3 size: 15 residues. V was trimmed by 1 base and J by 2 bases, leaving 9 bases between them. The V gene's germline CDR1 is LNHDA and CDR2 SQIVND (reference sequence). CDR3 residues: CASSIGWGGNQPQHF. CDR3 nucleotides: TGTGCCAGTAGTATAGGGTGGGGGGGCAATCAGCCCCAGCATTTT.

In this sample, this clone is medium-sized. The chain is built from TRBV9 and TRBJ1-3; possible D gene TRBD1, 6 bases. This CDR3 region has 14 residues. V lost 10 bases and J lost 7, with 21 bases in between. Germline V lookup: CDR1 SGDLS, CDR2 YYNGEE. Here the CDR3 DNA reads TGTGCCCCCCGGGGGGGGACAAGTGGGAACACCATATATTTT. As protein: CAPRGGTSGNTIYF.

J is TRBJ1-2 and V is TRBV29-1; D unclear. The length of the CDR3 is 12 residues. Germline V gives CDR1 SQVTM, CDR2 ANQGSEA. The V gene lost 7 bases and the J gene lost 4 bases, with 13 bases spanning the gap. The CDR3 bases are TGCAGCGCTGTGACGGGTCCCTATGGCTACACCTTC. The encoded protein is CSAVTGPYGYTF.

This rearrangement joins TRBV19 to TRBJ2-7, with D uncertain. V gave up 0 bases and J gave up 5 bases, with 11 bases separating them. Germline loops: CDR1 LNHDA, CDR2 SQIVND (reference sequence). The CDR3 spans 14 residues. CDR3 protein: CASSIDQSRHEQYF. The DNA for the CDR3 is TGTGCCAGTAGTATAGATCAAAGCCGTCACGAGCAGTACTTC.

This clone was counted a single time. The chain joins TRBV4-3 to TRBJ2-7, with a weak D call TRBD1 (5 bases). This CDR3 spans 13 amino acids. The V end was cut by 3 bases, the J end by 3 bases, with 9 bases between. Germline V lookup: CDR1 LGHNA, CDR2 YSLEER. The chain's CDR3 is CASSHREGYEQYF. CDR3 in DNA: TGCGCCAGCAGCCACAGGGAAGGCTACGAGCAGTACTTC.

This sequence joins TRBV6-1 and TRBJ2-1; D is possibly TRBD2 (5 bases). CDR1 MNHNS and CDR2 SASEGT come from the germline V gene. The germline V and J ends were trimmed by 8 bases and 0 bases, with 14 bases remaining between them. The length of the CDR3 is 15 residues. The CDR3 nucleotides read TGTGCCAGCCAAAAGAGAGGGAGCTCCTACAATGAGCAGTTCTTC. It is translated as CASQKRGSSYNEQFF.

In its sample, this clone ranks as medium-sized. The CDR3 region is CASSGGVHYGYTF. Here the CDR3 DNA reads TGTGCCAGCAGTGGCGGGGTTCACTATGGCTACACCTTC. The J gene is TRBJ1-2, the V gene TRBV7-6; D is undetermined. V shed 6 bases and J shed 3 bases, with 11 bases lying between them. Germline-derived CDR1 and CDR2 are SGHVS and FNYEAQ. The CDR3 totals 13 residues.

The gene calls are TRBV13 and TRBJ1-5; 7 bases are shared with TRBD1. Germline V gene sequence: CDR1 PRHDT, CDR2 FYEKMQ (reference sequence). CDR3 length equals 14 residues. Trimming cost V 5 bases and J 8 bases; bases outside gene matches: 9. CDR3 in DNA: TGTGCCAGCAGCCTCAGCCCGACAGGGAAGCCCCAGCATTTT. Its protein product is CASSLSPTGKPQHF. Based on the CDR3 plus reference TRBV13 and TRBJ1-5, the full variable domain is AAGVIQSPRHLIKEKRETATLKCYPIPRHDTVYWYQQGPGQDPQFLISFYEKMQSDKGSIPDRFSAQQFSDYHSELNMSSLELGDSALYFCASSLSPTGKPQHFGDGTRLSIL.

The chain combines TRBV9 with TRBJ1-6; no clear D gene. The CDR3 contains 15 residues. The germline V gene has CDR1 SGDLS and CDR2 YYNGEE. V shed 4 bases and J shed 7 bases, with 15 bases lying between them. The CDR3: CASSYGGLGNSPLHF. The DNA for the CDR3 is TGTGCCAGCAGCTACGGAGGGCTAGGGAATTCACCCCTCCACTTT.

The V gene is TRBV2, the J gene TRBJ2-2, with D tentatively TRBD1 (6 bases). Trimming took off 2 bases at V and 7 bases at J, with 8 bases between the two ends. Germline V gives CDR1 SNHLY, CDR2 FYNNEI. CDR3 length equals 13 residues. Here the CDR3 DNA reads TGTGCCAGCAGTGAATTAGGGGGCGGGGAGCTGTTTTTT. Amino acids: CASSELGGGELFF.

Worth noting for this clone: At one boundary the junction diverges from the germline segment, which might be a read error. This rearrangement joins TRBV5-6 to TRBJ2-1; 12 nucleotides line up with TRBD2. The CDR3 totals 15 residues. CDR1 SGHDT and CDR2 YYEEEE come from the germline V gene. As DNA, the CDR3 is TGTGCCAGCAGCTTGTTCGGGACTAGCGGGTCTATCGGGGTCTTC. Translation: CASSLFGTSGSIGVF.

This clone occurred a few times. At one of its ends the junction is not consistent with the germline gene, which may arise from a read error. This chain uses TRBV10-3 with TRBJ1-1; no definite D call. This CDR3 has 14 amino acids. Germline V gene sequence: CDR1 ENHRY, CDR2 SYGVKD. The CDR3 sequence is CATSMELPNAEAFF. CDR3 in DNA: TGTGCCACCTCCATGGAACTGCCGAACGCTGAAGCTTTCTTT.

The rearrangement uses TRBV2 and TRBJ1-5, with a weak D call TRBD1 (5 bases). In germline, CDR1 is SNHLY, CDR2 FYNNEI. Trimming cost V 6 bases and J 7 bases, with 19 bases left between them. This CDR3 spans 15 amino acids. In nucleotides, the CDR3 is TGTGCCAGCAGGGTGGAAACAGGATATGGGCAGCCCCAGCATTTT. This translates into CASRVETGYGQPQHF. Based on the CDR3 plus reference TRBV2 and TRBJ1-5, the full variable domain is EPEVTQTPSHQVTQMGQEVILRCVPISNHLYFYWYRQILGQKVEFLVSFYNNEISEKSEIFDDQFSVERPDGSNFTLKIRSTKLEDSAMYFCASRVETGYGQPQHFGDGTRLSIL.

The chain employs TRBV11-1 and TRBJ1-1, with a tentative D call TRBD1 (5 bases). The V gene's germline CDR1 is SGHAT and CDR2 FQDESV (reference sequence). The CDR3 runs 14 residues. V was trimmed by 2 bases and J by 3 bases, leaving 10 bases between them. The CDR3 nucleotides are TGTGCCAGCAGCTTAAAGGGGACTTACACTGAAGCTTTCTTT. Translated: CASSLKGTYTEAFF.

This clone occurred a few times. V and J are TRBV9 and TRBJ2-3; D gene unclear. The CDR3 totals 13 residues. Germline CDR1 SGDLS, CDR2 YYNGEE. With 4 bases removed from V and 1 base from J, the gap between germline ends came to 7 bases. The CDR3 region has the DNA TGTGCCAGCAGCCCCTCACGCACAGATACGCAGTATTTT. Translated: CASSPSRTDTQYF.

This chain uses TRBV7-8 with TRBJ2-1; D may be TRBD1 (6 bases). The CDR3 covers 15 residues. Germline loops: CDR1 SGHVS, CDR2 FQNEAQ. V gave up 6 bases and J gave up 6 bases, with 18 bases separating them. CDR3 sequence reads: CASSSPGHRANEQFF. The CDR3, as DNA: TGTGCCAGCAGTTCACCGGGACACCGAGCCAATGAGCAGTTCTTC.

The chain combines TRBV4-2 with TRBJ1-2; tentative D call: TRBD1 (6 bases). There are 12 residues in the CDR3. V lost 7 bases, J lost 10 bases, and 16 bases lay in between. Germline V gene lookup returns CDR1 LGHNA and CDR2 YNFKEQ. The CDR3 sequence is CASTPGGGNYTF. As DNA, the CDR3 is TGTGCCAGCACCCCGGGAGGGGGGAACTACACCTTC.

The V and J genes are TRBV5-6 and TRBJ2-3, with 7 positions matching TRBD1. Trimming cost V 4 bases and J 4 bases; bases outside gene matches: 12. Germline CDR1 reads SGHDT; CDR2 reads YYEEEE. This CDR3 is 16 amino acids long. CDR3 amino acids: CASSRPTVQGADTQYF. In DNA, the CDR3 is TGTGCCAGCAGCAGGCCTACCGTGCAGGGGGCAGATACGCAGTATTTT. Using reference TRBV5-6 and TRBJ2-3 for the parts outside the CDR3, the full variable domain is DAGVTQSPTHLIKTRGQQVTLRCSPKSGHDTVSWYQQALGQGPQFIFQYYEEEERQRGNFPDRFSGHQFPNYSSELNVNALLLGDSALYLCASSRPTVQGADTQYFGPGTRLTVL.

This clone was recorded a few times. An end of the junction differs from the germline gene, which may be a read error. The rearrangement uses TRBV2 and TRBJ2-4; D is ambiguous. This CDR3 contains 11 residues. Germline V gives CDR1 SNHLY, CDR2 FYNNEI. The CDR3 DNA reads TGTGCCAGCAGTGAGAGAACACCCCCGAACTTC. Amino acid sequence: CASSERTPPNF.

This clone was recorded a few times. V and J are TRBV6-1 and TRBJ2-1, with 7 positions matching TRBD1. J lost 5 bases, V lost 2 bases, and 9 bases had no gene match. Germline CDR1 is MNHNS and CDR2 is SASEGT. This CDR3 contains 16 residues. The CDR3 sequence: CASSEPRDSQNNEQFF. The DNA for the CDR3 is TGTGCCAGCAGTGAACCTCGGGACAGCCAAAACAATGAGCAGTTCTTC.